Below are 21 T cell receptor beta chains sequenced from a single sample in a study of T-cell reconstitution after alpha-beta-depleted transplantation in children. The TCRbeta library was prepared with unique molecular identifiers. TCRdb used MiXCR to reprocess the PCR reads, holding one entry per CDR3 protein. The sample contains roughly 100,000 distinct CDR3 sequences, 7% to 10% of which appear only once. Sequenced here: PBMCs from the stem cell graft donor, sampled from the stem cell graft. The receptors come from a human donor who donated a stem cell graft to a child with congenital amegakaryocytic thrombocytopenia.

In its sample, this clonotype was seen many times. The gene calls are TRBV11-2 and TRBJ2-3; 7 nucleotides agree with TRBD2. V was clipped by 6 bases and J by 4 bases; unmatched bases: 22. Germline-derived CDR1 and CDR2 are SGHAT and FQNNGV. The CDR3 is 19 residues long. The CDR3 reads CASSDPLLPGTTGADTQYF. CDR3 nucleotides: TGTGCCAGCAGTGACCCTTTATTGCCTGGGACTACCGGGGCAGATACGCAGTATTTT.

In this sample, this clonotype turned up many times. V and J are TRBV5-1 and TRBJ2-5; 7 bases are shared with TRBD1. The germline V gene has CDR1 SGHRS and CDR2 YFSETQ. J was trimmed by 0 bases and V by 0 bases; bases with no gene match: 8. CDR3 length: 17 residues. The CDR3 sequence: CASSLEGDRLYQETQYF. CDR3 bases: TGCGCCAGCAGCTTGGAAGGGGACAGACTGTACCAAGAGACCCAGTACTTC.

This clonotype showed up many times. The chain couples TRBV7-3 to TRBJ1-6, with D unclear. V shed 2 bases and J shed 8 bases, with 10 bases lying between them. The V gene's germline CDR1 is SGHTA and CDR2 FQGTGA. CDR3 length: 14 amino acids. The CDR3 sequence is CASSLSPGYSPLHF. The CDR3 DNA reads as TGTGCCAGCAGCTTATCGCCAGGCTATTCACCCCTCCACTTT.

This clonotype was recorded at least ten times. J is TRBJ1-2 and V is TRBV7-2, with TRBD1 as a possible D gene (6 bases). Per germline, CDR1 SGHTA and CDR2 FQGNSA. Deletions cut 4 bases from V and 4 bases from J, with 16 bases between. This CDR3 has 15 residues. As DNA, the CDR3 is TGTGCCAGCAGCTACTCGGGCAGGGGCGGCTATGGCTACACCTTC. Translation gives CASSYSGRGGYGYTF.

This clonotype was detected ten times or more. A much more abundant neighbour one base away suggests this may be a read error. This chain uses TRBV29-1 with TRBJ2-1, with D possibly TRBD2 on 6 matching bases. The CDR3 extends over 13 amino acids. Trimming pared 4 bases from V and 14 bases from J, leaving 21 bases between. From germline, CDR1 is SQVTM and CDR2 ANQGSEA. The CDR3 DNA sequence: TGCAGCGTTGGAGTCGCGCGGGATTCTTGGGAGTTCTTC. This encodes CSVGVARDSWEFF.

This clonotype has only a few counts. This chain connects TRBV3-1 to TRBJ1-2; D uncertain. Trimming removed 1 base at V and 2 bases at J, with 8 bases between. This CDR3 comprises 14 residues. Per germline, CDR1 LGHDT and CDR2 YNNKEL (reference sequence). CDR3: CASSQGQANYGYTF. For the CDR3, the DNA is TGTGCCAGCAGCCAAGGTCAGGCAAACTATGGCTACACCTTC. The variable domain in full, with the rest retrieved from reference TRBV3-1 and TRBJ1-2, is DTAVSQTPKYLVTQMGNDKSIKCEQNLGHDTMYWYKQDSKKFLKIMFSYNNKELIINETVPNRFSPKSPDKAHLNLHINSLELGDSAVYFCASSQGQANYGYTFGSGTRLTVV.

This clonotype was seen many times. The chain joins TRBV5-1 to TRBJ1-2; 11 bases match TRBD1. Looked up from germline, CDR1 is SGHRS and CDR2 is YFSETQ. The CDR3 runs 14 residues. Losses at the gene ends were 4 bases for V and 4 bases for J; bases not matched to a gene: 3. CDR3 sequence: CASSAGQGAYGYTF. For the CDR3, the DNA is TGCGCCAGCAGCGCAGGACAGGGGGCCTATGGCTACACCTTC.

As concerns this clonotype: A much larger clone is a single base away; this may be a read error. The chain is built from TRBV13 and TRBJ1-1; 8 bases fit TRBD1. V lost 7 bases, J lost 0 bases, and 16 bases stayed unmatched. This CDR3 has 18 amino acids. Looked up from germline, CDR1 is PRHDT and CDR2 is FYEKMQ (reference sequence). The CDR3 nucleotides are TGTGCCAGCAAAAATTCTCATGGACAGGGTATCATGAACACTGAAGCTTTCTTT. This encodes CASKNSHGQGIMNTEAFF.

This clonotype appeared a few times. The chain recombines TRBV30 with TRBJ2-2, with D maybe TRBD2 (6 bases). V lost 0 bases and J 7 bases, leaving 15 bases between the germline ends. Germline V gives CDR1 GTSNPN, CDR2 SVGIG (reference sequence). This CDR3 spans 15 amino acids. The CDR3, as DNA: TGTGCCTGGAGTGTATCCGGAGGGGAGGTCGGGGAGCTGTTTTTT. Amino acids: CAWSVSGGEVGELFF.

Ten or more counts support this clonotype. V usage is TRBV6-2 or TRBV6-3 and J usage is TRBJ1-2; D not certain. The CDR3 has 11 amino acids. The germline V gene has CDR1 MNHEY and CDR2 SVGEGT. Trimming removed 3 bases at V and 4 bases at J, with 3 bases between. CDR3 region: CASSYSYGYTF. For the CDR3, the DNA is TGTGCCAGCAGTTATTCCTATGGCTACACCTTC.

This clonotype has a count of ten or more. This chain joins TRBV28 and TRBJ1-6; tentative D call: TRBD1 (5 bases). V was pared by 4 bases and J by 7 bases, with 14 bases between. Germline CDR1 reads MDHEN; CDR2 reads SYDVKM. The CDR3 is made up of 15 amino acids. The CDR3 here is CASSYPGGGNSPLHF. In nucleotides, the CDR3 is TGTGCCAGCAGTTACCCGGGGGGAGGGAATTCACCCCTCCACTTT.

This clonotype was picked up many times. V usage is TRBV5-1 and J usage is TRBJ2-2; D is ambiguous. This CDR3 is 15 amino acids long. The V and J ends lost 3 bases and 4 bases respectively, with 13 bases between them. The germline V gene has CDR1 SGHRS and CDR2 YFSETQ. This CDR3 reads CASSSTHPFTGELFF. The CDR3 DNA reads as TGCGCCAGCAGCTCCACGCACCCGTTCACCGGGGAGCTGTTTTTT.

This clonotype was seen a few times. The genes are TRBV5-1 and TRBJ1-1; D gene unclear. CDR1 and CDR2 (germline): SGHRS, YFSETQ. This CDR3 spans 14 amino acids. With 0 bases removed from V and 11 bases from J, the gap between germline ends came to 17 bases. The CDR3 protein is CASSLDDGPVRAFF. Here the CDR3 DNA reads TGCGCCAGCAGCTTGGATGACGGGCCGGTTAGGGCTTTCTTT.

This clonotype was detected many times. The chain combines TRBV5-5 with TRBJ1-2; TRBD1 agrees at 7 bases. V gave up 4 bases and J gave up 0 bases; unmatched junction bases: 6. Germline V gives CDR1 SGHKS, CDR2 YYEKEE (reference sequence). The CDR3 sequence is 15 residues long. DNA of the CDR3: TGTGCCAGCAGCGGTGGGGGGACAGCTAACTATGGCTACACCTTC. It yields the protein CASSGGGTANYGYTF.

This clonotype was counted at least ten times. The chain carries TRBV7-9 and TRBJ2-2; D remains unclear. The CDR3 has 15 amino acids. V was cut by 2 bases and J by 2 bases, with 9 bases left in between. From germline, CDR1 is SEHNR and CDR2 FQNEAQ (reference sequence). The CDR3 DNA reads as TGTGCCAGCAGCTTAAGCCTACTTAACACCGGGGAGCTGTTTTTT. It translates to CASSLSLLNTGELFF. The full variable domain, rest sourced from reference TRBV7-9 and TRBJ2-2, is DTGVSQNPRHKITKRGQNVTFRCDPISEHNRLYWYRQTLGQGPEFLTYFQNEAQLEKSRLLSDRFSAERPKGSFSTLEIQRTEQGDSAMYLCASSLSLLNTGELFFGEGSRLTVL.

This clonotype was picked up many times. The chain joins TRBV12-3 or TRBV12-4 to TRBJ2-6; D call uncertain. V shed 2 bases and J shed 1 base, with 3 bases lying between them. The CDR3 has 14 residues. The CDR3 region has the DNA TGTGCCAGCAGTTTAATTTCTGGGGCCAACGTCCTGACTTTC. Translation: CASSLISGANVLTF.

On this clonotype itself: This may stem from a read error, because a much larger clone lies one nucleotide away. The chain combines TRBV20-1 with TRBJ2-1; D possibly corresponds to TRBD2 (6 bases). Trimming cost V 4 bases and J 3 bases, with 16 bases left between them. This CDR3 region has 15 residues. CDR1 is DFQATT, CDR2 SNEGSKA, per germline (reference sequence). The CDR3 DNA follows: TGCAGTGCTACGTCGGCGGGGCGCTTCTACAATGAGCAGTTCTTC. Its protein product is CSATSAGRFYNEQFF.

This clonotype has a count of ten or more. The chain recombines TRBV30 with TRBJ1-2; D unresolved. V dropped 3 bases and J dropped 3 bases, with 14 bases sitting between them. CDR3 size: 14 residues. The germline CDR1 and CDR2 sequences are GTSNPN and SVGIG (reference sequence). CDR3 loop: CAWSHQSGYYGYTF. The CDR3 nucleotides are TGTGCCTGGAGCCACCAAAGCGGATACTATGGCTACACCTTC.

This clonotype was recorded many times. V and J are TRBV4-1 and TRBJ1-2; the match to TRBD1 covers 7 bases. With 4 bases clipped from V and 3 bases from J, the junction kept 5 bases outside the gene matches. Germline lookup yields CDR1 MGHRA and CDR2 YSYEKL. The CDR3 has 14 residues. The CDR3 protein is CASSLYGTDYGYTF. The CDR3 DNA follows: TGCGCCAGCAGCCTCTACGGGACAGACTATGGCTACACCTTC.

The rearrangement links TRBV5-1 to TRBJ2-7, with D hard to call. CDR1 is SGHRS and CDR2 is YFSETQ in the germline V gene. The length of the CDR3 is 15 residues. The V end lost 2 bases, the J end lost 3 bases, and 15 bases lay between the germline ends. CDR3 loop: CASSLNPTLNYEQYF. In DNA, the CDR3 is TGCGCCAGCAGCTTAAATCCGACTCTTAACTACGAGCAGTACTTC.

This clonotype was counted at least ten times. The CDR3 bases are TGTGCCAGCAGTGGCGGGACTAACACAGATACGCAGTATTTT. Its protein product is CASSGGTNTDTQYF. The chain couples TRBV28 to TRBJ2-3, with 7 bases identical to TRBD2. Trimming took 5 bases from V and 2 from J; bases not matched to a gene: 4. This CDR3 is 14 amino acids long. The germline V gene has CDR1 MDHEN and CDR2 SYDVKM.